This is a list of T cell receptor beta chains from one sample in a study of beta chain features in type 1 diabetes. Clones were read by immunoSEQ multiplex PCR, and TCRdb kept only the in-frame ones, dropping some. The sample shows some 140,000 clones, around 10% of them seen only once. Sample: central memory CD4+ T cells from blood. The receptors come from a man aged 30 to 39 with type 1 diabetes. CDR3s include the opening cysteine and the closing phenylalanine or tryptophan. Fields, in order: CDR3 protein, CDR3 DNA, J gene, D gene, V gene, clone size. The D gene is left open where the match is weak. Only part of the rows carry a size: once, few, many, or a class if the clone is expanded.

CDR3: CASSQDTSYNSPLHF
DNA: TGCGCCAGCAGCCAAGATACCAGCTATAATTCACCCCTCCACTTT
J: TRBJ1-6
D: NA
V: TRBV4-3
size: NA

CDR3: CASSRSGGSSYEQYF
DNA: TGTGCCAGCAGTCGGAGCGGGGGCAGCTCCTACGAGCAGTACTTC
J: TRBJ2-7
D: TRBD2
V: TRBV6-5
size: few

CDR3: CATQRDRGDSPLHF
DNA: TGTGCCACCCAGAGGGACAGGGGTGATTCACCCCTCCACTTT
J: TRBJ1-6
D: TRBD1
V: TRBV5-4
size: NA

CDR3: CASKGELAQPQHF
DNA: TGTGCCAGCAAGGGGGAATTAGCTCAGCCCCAGCATTTT
J: TRBJ1-5
D: NA
V: TRBV2
size: few

CDR3: CAVGRQGTEAFF
DNA: TGTGCCGTTGGTCGGCAGGGCACTGAAGCTTTCTTT
J: TRBJ1-1
D: NA
V: TRBV30
size: few

CDR3: CASSKGQGYTEAFF
DNA: TGTGCCAGCAGCAAGGGACAGGGGTACACTGAAGCTTTCTTT
J: TRBJ1-1
D: TRBD1
V: TRBV7-9
size: few

CDR3: CASSSSGVDTGELFF
DNA: TGCGCCAGCAGCTCGAGCGGGGTTGACACCGGGGAGCTGTTTTTT
J: TRBJ2-2
D: TRBD2
V: TRBV5-1
size: many

CDR3: CATSGEGYEQYF
DNA: TGTGCCACCTCGGGGGAAGGCTACGAGCAGTACTTC
J: TRBJ2-7
D: NA
V: TRBV15
size: few

CDR3: CASSGNRGHTEAFF
DNA: TGTGCCAGCAGTGGAAACAGGGGGCACACTGAAGCTTTCTTT
J: TRBJ1-1
D: TRBD1
V: TRBV28
size: NA

CDR3: CASSQVGTNEKLFF
DNA: TGTGCCAGCAGCCAAGTCGGAACTAATGAAAAACTGTTTTTT
J: TRBJ1-4
D: NA
V: TRBV4-2
size: NA

CDR3: CAWSGGSGGGNEQFF
DNA: TGTGCCTGGAGTGGAGGGAGCGGGGGAGGGAATGAGCAGTTCTTC
J: TRBJ2-1
D: TRBD2
V: TRBV30
size: NA

CDR3: CAISVETGAYGYTF
DNA: TGTGCCATCAGCGTAGAGACAGGGGCCTATGGCTACACCTTC
J: TRBJ1-2
D: TRBD1
V: TRBV10-3
size: NA

CDR3: CASSLRVEYSNQPQHF
DNA: TGTGCCAGCAGCCTCAGGGTAGAATATAGCAATCAGCCCCAGCATTTT
J: TRBJ1-5
D: NA
V: TRBV28
size: NA

CDR3: CASSVVGSSGGSDTQYF
DNA: TGTGCCAGCAGCGTAGTAGGGTCTAGCGGGGGCTCAGATACGCAGTATTTT
J: TRBJ2-3
D: TRBD2
V: TRBV9
size: NA

CDR3: CASRRLAETQYF
DNA: TGTGCCAGCAGACGACTAGCGGAGACCCAGTACTTC
J: TRBJ2-5
D: TRBD2
V: TRBV6-6
size: few

CDR3: CASSSGGGYGYTF
DNA: TGTGCCAGCAGCTCGGGGGGCGGCTATGGCTACACCTTC
J: TRBJ1-2
D: NA
V: TRBV25-1
size: few

CDR3: CASSLAPTGYNSPLHF
DNA: TGTGCCAGCAGTTTGGCACCGACAGGGTATAATTCACCCCTCCACTTT
J: TRBJ1-6
D: TRBD1
V: TRBV2
size: NA

CDR3: CASTEGGQPQHF
DNA: TGTGCCAGCACCGAGGGAGGTCAGCCCCAGCATTTT
J: TRBJ1-5
D: NA
V: TRBV2
size: NA

CDR3: CASSATVQFNSPLHF
DNA: TGTGCCAGTAGTGCGACAGTCCAGTTCAATTCACCCCTCCACTTT
J: TRBJ1-6
D: NA
V: TRBV19
size: NA

CDR3: CASSQLDREKLFF
DNA: TGCGCCAGCAGTCAACTGGACAGGGAAAAACTGTTTTTT
J: TRBJ1-4
D: TRBD1
V: TRBV4-3
size: NA

CDR3: CASSLAGIASTDTQYF
DNA: TGTGCCAGCTCCCTAGCGGGAATAGCTAGCACAGATACGCAGTATTTT
J: TRBJ2-3
D: TRBD2
V: TRBV18
size: NA

CDR3: CASSFGGNSYNEQFF
DNA: TGTGCCAGCAGCTTCGGGGGTAACTCCTACAATGAGCAGTTCTTC
J: TRBJ2-1
D: NA
V: TRBV7-2
size: few

CDR3: CAWSVVGGANEQYF
DNA: TGTGCCTGGAGTGTCGTTGGGGGGGCGAACGAGCAGTACTTC
J: TRBJ2-7
D: NA
V: TRBV30
size: NA

CDR3: CAISGGGRGEQFF
DNA: TGTGCCATCAGTGGGGGGGGCAGGGGTGAGCAGTTCTTC
J: TRBJ2-1
D: NA
V: TRBV10-3
size: few

CDR3: CTIPTRARTDTQYF
DNA: TGCACCATCCCGACTAGGGCGAGGACAGATACGCAGTATTTT
J: TRBJ2-3
D: NA
V: TRBV1
size: few

CDR3: CASSEDEVFGNTIYF
DNA: TGTGCCAGCAGTGAAGACGAGGTTTTTGGAAACACCATATATTTT
J: TRBJ1-3
D: NA
V: TRBV2
size: few

CDR3: CSVSTGGRNQPQHF
DNA: TGCAGCGTAAGCACAGGGGGCAGAAATCAGCCCCAGCATTTT
J: TRBJ1-5
D: TRBD1
V: TRBV29-1
size: medium-sized

CDR3: CASSRRQGDNSPLHF
DNA: TGTGCCAGCAGCCGGAGACAGGGAGATAATTCACCCCTCCACTTT
J: TRBJ1-6
D: TRBD1
V: TRBV11-1
size: NA

CDR3: CAISSTSTPSYGYTF
DNA: TGTGCCATCAGTTCTACGAGTACTCCAAGTTATGGCTACACCTTC
J: TRBJ1-2
D: NA
V: TRBV10-3
size: NA

CDR3: CASSLQRGTFPLSSAEAFF
DNA: TGTGCCAGCAGCTTGCAACGTGGGACTTTCCCCTTATCTAGCGCTGAAGCTTTCTTT
J: TRBJ1-1
D: NA
V: TRBV5-6
size: NA

CDR3: CAWRDKARDEKLFF
DNA: TGTGCCTGGAGGGATAAGGCCAGGGATGAAAAACTGTTTTTT
J: TRBJ1-4
D: NA
V: TRBV30
size: few

CDR3: CASARQGSTEAFF
DNA: TGTGCCAGCGCTAGACAGGGGAGCACTGAAGCTTTCTTT
J: TRBJ1-1
D: TRBD1
V: TRBV2
size: few

CDR3: CAWSEGGDTQYF
DNA: TGTGCCTGGAGCGAGGGAGGGGATACGCAGTATTTT
J: TRBJ2-3
D: TRBD2
V: TRBV30
size: few

CDR3: CASSPQRSSETQYF
DNA: TGTGCCAGCAGCCCCCAGCGGTCCAGCGAGACCCAGTACTTC
J: TRBJ2-5
D: NA
V: TRBV7-2
size: few

CDR3: CASSKTSGGTETQYF
DNA: TGTGCCAGCAGCAAGACTAGCGGGGGGACGGAGACCCAGTACTTC
J: TRBJ2-5
D: TRBD2
V: TRBV7-2
size: NA

CDR3: CATSREGEGHTEAFF
DNA: TGTGCCACCAGCAGAGAGGGAGAGGGCCACACTGAAGCTTTCTTT
J: TRBJ1-1
D: NA
V: TRBV15
size: NA

CDR3: CASGPYEQYF
DNA: TGTGCCAGCGGCCCGTACGAGCAGTACTTC
J: TRBJ2-7
D: NA
V: TRBV28
size: few

CDR3: CASSLGIGSMNTEAFF
DNA: TGCGCCAGCAGCTTGGGTATCGGGTCCATGAACACTGAAGCTTTCTTT
J: TRBJ1-1
D: NA
V: TRBV5-1
size: NA

CDR3: CASSPRSLAGGTDTQYF
DNA: TGTGCCAGCAGCCCACGGTCTCTAGCGGGGGGCACAGATACGCAGTATTTT
J: TRBJ2-3
D: TRBD2
V: TRBV13
size: NA

CDR3: CASSPTPGQGGEQYF
DNA: TGCGCCAGCAGCCCAACTCCGGGACAGGGCGGCGAGCAGTACTTC
J: TRBJ2-7
D: TRBD1
V: TRBV5-1
size: NA

CDR3: CASSFLTAEYGYTF
DNA: TGTGCCAGCAGCTTCCTGACAGCCGAATATGGCTACACCTTC
J: TRBJ1-2
D: NA
V: TRBV5-6
size: NA

CDR3: CASSLGQAEGYTF
DNA: TGTGCCAGTAGTCTGGGACAGGCGGAGGGCTACACCTTC
J: TRBJ1-2
D: TRBD1
V: TRBV19
size: many

CDR3: CASSFRGSNEQFF
DNA: TGTGCCAGCAGCTTCAGGGGCTCCAATGAGCAGTTCTTC
J: TRBJ2-1
D: NA
V: TRBV7-3
size: NA

CDR3: CASSPFGVVGTEAFF
DNA: TGTGCCAGCAGCCCCTTCGGAGTTGTGGGCACTGAAGCTTTCTTT
J: TRBJ1-1
D: NA
V: TRBV7-9
size: NA

CDR3: CAISTSGGGETQYF
DNA: TGTGCCATCAGTACTAGCGGGGGCGGCGAGACCCAGTACTTC
J: TRBJ2-5
D: TRBD2
V: TRBV10-3
size: NA

CDR3: CASSQIQGLETQYF
DNA: TGTGCCAGCAGCCAAATCCAGGGTTTGGAGACCCAGTACTTC
J: TRBJ2-5
D: NA
V: TRBV14
size: few

CDR3: CAWSPWTFAVPNEQYF
DNA: TGTGCCTGGAGTCCATGGACTTTTGCCGTTCCTAATGAGCAGTACTTC
J: TRBJ2-7
D: NA
V: TRBV30
size: NA

CDR3: CSAGTGNQETQYF
DNA: TGCAGCGCCGGGACAGGGAACCAAGAGACCCAGTACTTC
J: TRBJ2-5
D: TRBD1
V: TRBV29-1
size: many

CDR3: CASSGPQGSDTEAFF
DNA: TGTGCCAGCAGCGGCCCACAGGGGTCGGACACTGAAGCTTTCTTT
J: TRBJ1-1
D: TRBD1
V: TRBV9
size: few

CDR3: CASSKVERNTEAFF
DNA: TGTGCCAGCAGCAAAGTTGAGAGGAACACTGAAGCTTTCTTT
J: TRBJ1-1
D: NA
V: TRBV21-1
size: few

CDR3: CASSHRGGQETQYF
DNA: TGCGCCAGCAGCCATCGGGGGGGCCAAGAGACCCAGTACTTC
J: TRBJ2-5
D: TRBD2
V: TRBV5-1
size: few

CDR3: CASSQASGDSYNEQFF
DNA: TGTGCCAGCAGCCAAGCTAGCGGGGACTCCTACAATGAGCAGTTCTTC
J: TRBJ2-1
D: TRBD2
V: TRBV4-2
size: NA

CDR3: CASSQERGFTDTQYF
DNA: TGTGCCAGCAGTCAAGAGCGGGGGTTCACAGATACGCAGTATTTT
J: TRBJ2-3
D: TRBD2
V: TRBV27
size: NA

CDR3: CSVGYNGAGEQYF
DNA: TGCAGCGTTGGCTATAACGGGGCGGGGGAGCAGTACTTC
J: TRBJ2-7
D: NA
V: TRBV29-1
size: few

CDR3: CASSSGQEQETQYF
DNA: TGTGCCAGCTCATCAGGACAGGAACAAGAGACCCAGTACTTC
J: TRBJ2-5
D: TRBD1
V: TRBV18
size: NA

CDR3: CASSYLGTGVVEQYF
DNA: TGTGCCAGCAGCTATCTTGGGACAGGGGTAGTCGAGCAGTACTTC
J: TRBJ2-7
D: TRBD1
V: TRBV28
size: NA

CDR3: CASSPQGQRVSEQYF
DNA: TGCGCCAGCAGCCCTCAGGGACAGCGAGTCAGCGAGCAGTACTTC
J: TRBJ2-7
D: TRBD1
V: TRBV23-1
size: few

CDR3: CASTSQVGEQYF
DNA: TGTGCCAGCACTTCCCAGGTCGGCGAGCAGTACTTC
J: TRBJ2-7
D: NA
V: TRBV7-3
size: few

CDR3: CASSDTGTGFYEQYF
DNA: TGTGCCAGCAGCGATACCGGGACAGGATTCTACGAGCAGTACTTC
J: TRBJ2-7
D: TRBD1
V: TRBV5-4
size: NA